These 3 T cell receptor beta chains share one sample of origin, sequenced in a study of shared clonotypes between healthy human individuals. Sequenced by immunoSEQ multiplex PCR; TCRdb stores in-frame clones only, minus some. The sample lists millions of clones, around 94% seen once, with roughly 0.13% in the top ten. The sample taken for sequencing was naive CD4+ T cells sorted from blood. Subset denoted: CD45RA+ positively selected. The receptors originated from a man between 18 and 29 years old in good health.

The genes are TRBV5-1 and TRBJ2-7; D is perhaps TRBD1 (5 bases). Germline loops: CDR1 SGHRS, CDR2 YFSETQ. V lost 2 bases to trimming and J lost 0 bases, with 9 bases between them. CDR3 size: 14 residues. The CDR3 spells CASSFGAPSYEQYF. The CDR3 DNA reads TGCGCCAGCAGCTTTGGGGCGCCCTCCTACGAGCAGTACTTC.

This clone was detected a few times. The chain has TRBV7-2 and TRBJ2-3, with a weak D call TRBD2 (5 bases). Trimming stripped 5 bases from V and 3 bases from J, with 15 bases between. Germline loops: CDR1 SGHTA, CDR2 FQGNSA. CDR3 length equals 15 residues. This CDR3 reads CASSPTTGRTDTQYF. The CDR3 nucleotides read TGTGCCAGCAGCCCGACTACTGGGCGGACAGATACGCAGTATTTT.

This clone was seen only a few times. This chain links TRBV19 with TRBJ1-1; D unclear. The CDR3 spans 15 residues. CDR1 LNHDA and CDR2 SQIVND come from the germline V gene (reference sequence). Trimming took 6 bases from V and 0 from J, leaving 14 bases between them. The CDR3 sequence is CASRTSRTLNTEAFF. CDR3 nucleotide sequence: TGTGCCAGTAGAACGTCCAGGACCCTGAACACTGAAGCTTTCTTT.